The present T cell receptor beta chain was sequenced within a study of blood T cell repertoires in COVID-19. The CDR3 sequence is 17 residues long. The V gene's germline CDR1 is SGHDN and CDR2 FVKESK. Trimming took 7 bases from V and 15 from J; bases not matched to a gene: 21. Per the authors' pipeline: The authors estimated nucleated cell counts from reference gene primer amplification. Produced via immunoSEQ multiplex PCR; TCRdb's table is partial and in-frame only. V and J calls and clone size are copied from that table; D and trimming were computed from the DNA. The sample has about 89,000 clones; around three quarters are singletons.

The source material was peripheral blood. The sequence was obtained from a human donor in a cohort sampled during active COVID-19. The V and J genes are TRBV14 and TRBJ2-1; 13 nucleotides line up with TRBD2. The CDR3 DNA reads TGTGCCAGCACTTACTCAAAACCGGGACTAGCGGGACCGGGTTGGTTCTTC. Encoded protein: CASTYSKPGLAGPGWFF.